One and the same sample provided the 20 T cell receptor beta chains below, sequenced in a study of blood T cell repertoires in COVID-19. The method was immunoSEQ multiplex PCR; TCRdb's version includes in-frame clones alone and lacks a portion of them. The sample includes tens of thousands of clones, 75% to 90% of them seen just once. The sequenced sample consisted of peripheral blood. The receptors shown here come from a man in his 70s with active or convalescent COVID-19.

The rearrangement joins TRBV4-2 to TRBJ1-1; TRBD1 matches 9 bases. The CDR3 is 17 amino acids. Germline V gene data show CDR1 as LGHNA and CDR2 as YNFKEQ. Trimming removed 2 bases from V and 0 bases from J; junction bases left unmatched: 7. This chain's CDR3 is CASSQIGTGSMNTEAFF. CDR3 nucleotide sequence: TGTGCCAGCAGCCAAATAGGGACAGGGAGTATGAACACTGAAGCTTTCTTT.

About this clone itself: Other DNA sequences in the sample encode the same CDR3. V is TRBV3-1 (or the pseudogene TRBV3-2) and J is TRBJ1-1; TRBD1 is a possible D gene (6 bases). The CDR3 consists of 13 residues. Trimming took 5 bases from V and 1 from J, leaving 8 bases between them. Germline CDR1 reads LGHDT; CDR2 reads YNNKEL (reference sequence). The CDR3 spells CASSRTENTEAFF. CDR3 sequence (DNA): TGTGCCAGCAGCAGGACAGAGAACACTGAAGCTTTCTTT.

The CDR3 is CASSLYDRGSEAFF. Written as DNA, the CDR3 is TGTGCCAGCAGCTTGTACGACAGGGGCTCTGAAGCTTTCTTT. This chain links TRBV5-6 with TRBJ1-1; 8 nucleotides line up with TRBD1. The V segment lost 1 base and the J segment 6 bases; nucleotides outside the gene matches: 5. The germline V gene has CDR1 SGHDT and CDR2 YYEEEE. The CDR3 runs 14 residues.

The genes are TRBV5-1 and TRBJ1-3; D unresolved. The CDR3 is 16 amino acids. Trimming removed 0 bases at V and 3 bases at J, with 13 bases between. CDR1 is SGHRS, CDR2 YFSETQ, per germline. CDR3 DNA sequence: TGCGCCAGCAGCTTGGCCGGAGGGCTGGGTGGAAACACCATATATTTT. Protein sequence: CASSLAGGLGGNTIYF.

This clone has just one count. V usage is TRBV9 and J usage is TRBJ2-1; 9 bases fit TRBD2. V shed 3 bases, J shed 6 bases, and the junction held 7 bases outside the gene matches. This CDR3 spans 15 amino acids. The germline CDR1 and CDR2 sequences are SGDLS and YYNGEE. The CDR3 coding sequence is TGTGCCAGCAGCGGTAGCGGGAGTCTCGGCAATGAGCAGTTCTTC. Translation gives CASSGSGSLGNEQFF.

V usage is TRBV28 and J usage is TRBJ2-1; possibly TRBD2 for D (7 bases). CDR3 length equals 16 residues. V dropped 8 bases and J dropped 4 bases, with 21 bases sitting between them. Germline-derived CDR1 and CDR2 are MDHEN and SYDVKM. The CDR3 DNA sequence: TGTGCCAGCCGGGGGCAGCGGGGTACTTTATACAATGAGCAGTTCTTC. Encoded protein: CASRGQRGTLYNEQFF.

CDR3: CASSADGGGAFF. CDR3 DNA sequence: TGTGCCAGCAGCGCAGACGGGGGGGGAGCTTTCTTT. V is TRBV4-2 and J is TRBJ1-1, with a tentative D call TRBD1 (5 bases). The CDR3 extends over 12 amino acids. CDR1 LGHNA and CDR2 YNFKEQ come from the germline V gene. V lost 5 bases, J lost 10 bases, and 14 bases lay in between.

The V gene is TRBV11-2, the J gene TRBJ1-4; D unclear. There are 14 residues in the CDR3. Trimming removed 2 bases from V and 3 bases from J, with 7 bases in between. The germline gives CDR1 SGHAT, CDR2 FQNNGV. The DNA of the CDR3 is TGTGCCAGCAGCTTATTCGGGGCTAATGAAAAACTGTTTTTT. Protein sequence: CASSLFGANEKLFF. Full variable domain (remainder filled in from reference TRBV11-2 and TRBJ1-4): EAGVAQSPRYKIIEKRQSVAFWCNPISGHATLYWYQQILGQGPKLLIQFQNNGVVDDSQLPKDRFSAERLKGVDSTLKIQPAKLEDSAVYLCASSLFGANEKLFFGSGTQLSVL.

The rearrangement joins TRBV28 to TRBJ1-3, with D perhaps TRBD1 (5 bases). Germline CDR1 is MDHEN and CDR2 is SYDVKM. With 5 bases removed from V and 5 bases from J, the gap between germline ends came to 19 bases. There are 16 residues in the CDR3. CDR3: CASSPLGGSPRNTIYF. The CDR3 DNA reads TGTGCCAGCAGTCCACTCGGGGGAAGCCCTCGAAACACCATATATTTT.

V gene TRBV19 combines with J gene TRBJ1-3, with 10 nucleotides matching TRBD1. V shed 4 bases, J shed 2 bases, and the junction held 2 bases outside the gene matches. The CDR3 is 15 amino acids. The V gene's germline CDR1 is LNHDA and CDR2 SQIVND (reference sequence). Here the CDR3 reads CASSKGTGAGNTIYF. The DNA of the CDR3 is TGTGCCAGTAGTAAAGGGACAGGGGCTGGAAACACCATATATTTT.

The rearrangement uses TRBV5-1 and TRBJ1-1; TRBD1 agrees at 7 bases. Germline V gene sequence: CDR1 SGHRS, CDR2 YFSETQ. The J segment lost 3 bases and the V segment lost 4 bases, leaving 6 bases of the junction unmatched. The CDR3 length is 14 residues. The CDR3: CASSEQGLHTEAFF. CDR3 DNA sequence: TGCGCCAGCAGCGAACAGGGGTTGCACACTGAAGCTTTCTTT.

The chain joins TRBV2 to TRBJ1-1; D perhaps matches TRBD1 (6 bases). V lost 7 bases, J lost 5 bases, and 14 bases lay in between. CDR1 is SNHLY, CDR2 FYNNEI, per germline. The CDR3 totals 13 residues. CDR3 in amino acids: CASIVQGETEAFF. CDR3 DNA sequence: TGTGCCAGCATCGTACAGGGTGAAACTGAAGCTTTCTTT.

CDR3 nucleotides: TGTGCCAGCAGCCAAGAATACGGGAGCACAGATACGCAGTATTTT. Protein product: CASSQEYGSTDTQYF. The chain employs TRBV3-1 (or the pseudogene TRBV3-2) and TRBJ2-3; D unresolved. Between the trimmed V and J ends, which lost 0 bases and 0 bases, there was a span of 7 bases. The V gene's germline CDR1 is LGHDT and CDR2 YNNKEL (reference sequence). The CDR3 has 15 amino acids.

The chain joins TRBV12-3 or TRBV12-4 to TRBJ1-2; D possibly corresponds to TRBD1 (6 bases). Between the trimmed V and J ends, which lost 5 bases and 4 bases, there was a span of 8 bases. The length of the CDR3 is 12 residues. The CDR3 DNA sequence: TGTGCCAGCAGTATACAGGGCTATGGCTACACCTTC. Its translation: CASSIQGYGYTF.

This clone was detected only once. The rearrangement links TRBV19 to TRBJ2-1; 11 bases line up with TRBD2. CDR1 and CDR2 from the germline V gene are LNHDA and SQIVND (reference sequence). The CDR3 is 17 residues long. The V and J ends lost 5 bases and 2 bases, in that order; junction bases with no gene match: 8. The CDR3 sequence is CASSYRLAGSAYNEQFF. CDR3 DNA: TGTGCCAGTAGTTACCGACTAGCGGGATCCGCCTACAATGAGCAGTTCTTC.

The gene calls are TRBV10-3 and TRBJ2-1, with 9 bases identical to TRBD2. The CDR3 totals 14 residues. The germline V gene encodes CDR1 ENHRY and CDR2 SYGVKD. V was clipped by 4 bases and J by 4 bases; unmatched bases: 2. In DNA form, the CDR3 reads TGTGCCATCAGTGGGGCGGGAGGGTACAATGAGCAGTTCTTC. It is translated as CAISGAGGYNEQFF.

This rearrangement joins TRBV12-3 or TRBV12-4 to TRBJ2-7, with a possible D match to TRBD2 (6 bases). This CDR3 has 11 amino acids. V was cut by 7 bases and J by 6 bases, with 10 bases left in between. The DNA for the CDR3 is TGTGCCAGCACCTCGCGGGGCGAGCAGTACTTC. Its translation: CASTSRGEQYF.

The gene calls are TRBV15 and TRBJ1-6; D not resolved. Trimming pared 0 bases from V and 7 bases from J, leaving 4 bases between. Per germline, CDR1 LNHNV and CDR2 YYDKDF (reference sequence). The CDR3 covers 13 residues. The CDR3 protein is CATSRDKNSPLHF. The CDR3 DNA reads TGTGCCACCAGCAGAGATAAAAATTCACCCCTCCACTTT.

The chain joins TRBV7-9 to TRBJ1-1; D unresolved. V dropped 9 bases and J dropped 3 bases, with 8 bases sitting between them. Germline CDR1 and CDR2: SEHNR and FQNEAQ (reference sequence). The CDR3 runs 11 residues. The CDR3 is CASRSYTEAFF. The DNA of the CDR3 is TGTGCCAGTCGGAGTTACACTGAAGCTTTCTTT. Together with reference TRBV7-9 and TRBJ1-1, the CDR3 gives the full variable domain: DTGVSQNPRHKITKRGQNVTFRCDPISEHNRLYWYRQTLGQGPEFLTYFQNEAQLEKSRLLSDRFSAERPKGSFSTLEIQRTEQGDSAMYLCASRSYTEAFFGQGTRLTVV.

The chain combines TRBV11-2 with TRBJ2-7; TRBD2 is a possible D gene (6 bases). This CDR3 has 11 residues. V was pared by 1 base and J by 13 bases, with 11 bases between. Germline V gene lookup returns CDR1 SGHAT and CDR2 FQNNGV. The CDR3: CASSLGRVSYF. The CDR3 DNA reads TGTGCCAGCAGCTTAGGGAGGGTCTCATACTTC. The entire variable domain, with the rest obtained from reference TRBV11-2 and TRBJ2-7, is as follows: EAGVAQSPRYKIIEKRQSVAFWCNPISGHATLYWYQQILGQGPKLLIQFQNNGVVDDSQLPKDRFSAERLKGVDSTLKIQPAKLEDSAVYLCASSLGRVSYFGPGTRLTVT.